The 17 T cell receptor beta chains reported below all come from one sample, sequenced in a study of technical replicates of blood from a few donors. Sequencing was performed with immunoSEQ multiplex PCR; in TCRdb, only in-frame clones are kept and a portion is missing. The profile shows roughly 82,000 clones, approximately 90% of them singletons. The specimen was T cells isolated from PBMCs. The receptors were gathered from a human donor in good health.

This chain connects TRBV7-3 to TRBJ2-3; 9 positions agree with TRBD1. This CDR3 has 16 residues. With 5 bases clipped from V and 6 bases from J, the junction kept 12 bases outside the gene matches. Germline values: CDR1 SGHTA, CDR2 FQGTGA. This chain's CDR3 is CASSPTGTGLLDTQYF. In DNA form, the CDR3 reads TGTGCCAGCAGCCCAACCGGGACAGGGCTTCTCGATACGCAGTATTTT.

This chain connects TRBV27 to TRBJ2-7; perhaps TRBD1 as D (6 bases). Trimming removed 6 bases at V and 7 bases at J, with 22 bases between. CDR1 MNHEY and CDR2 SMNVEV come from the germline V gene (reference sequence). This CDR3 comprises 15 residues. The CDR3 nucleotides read TGTGCCAGCAGAACCGGGACATACCCTTTTGAAGAGCAGTACTTC. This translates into CASRTGTYPFEEQYF.

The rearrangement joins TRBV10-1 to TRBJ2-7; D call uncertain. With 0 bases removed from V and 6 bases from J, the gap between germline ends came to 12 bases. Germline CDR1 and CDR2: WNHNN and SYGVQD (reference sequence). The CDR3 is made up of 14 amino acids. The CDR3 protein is CASSESAVLLEQYF. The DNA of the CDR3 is TGCGCCAGCAGTGAGTCGGCGGTTTTGCTCGAGCAGTACTTC.

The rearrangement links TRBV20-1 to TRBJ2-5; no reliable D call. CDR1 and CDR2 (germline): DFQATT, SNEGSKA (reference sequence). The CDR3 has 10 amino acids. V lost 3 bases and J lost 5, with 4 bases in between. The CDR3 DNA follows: TGCAGTGCTAGCCAGGAGACCCAGTACTTC. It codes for CSASQETQYF.

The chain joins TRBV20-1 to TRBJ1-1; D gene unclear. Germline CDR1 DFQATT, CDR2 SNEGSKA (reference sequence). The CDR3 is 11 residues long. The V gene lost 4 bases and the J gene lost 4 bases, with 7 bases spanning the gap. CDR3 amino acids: CSAKGVTEAFF. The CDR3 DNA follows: TGCAGTGCTAAGGGAGTCACTGAAGCTTTCTTT.

Written as DNA, the CDR3 is TGTGCCAGCAGCTTATCTGGACAGGGCAATCAGCCCCAGCATTTT. Its translation: CASSLSGQGNQPQHF. The rearrangement uses TRBV13 and TRBJ1-5, with 7 bases that match TRBD1. The CDR3 runs to 15 residues. CDR1 is PRHDT, CDR2 FYEKMQ, per germline (reference sequence). With V trimmed by 2 bases and J by 2 bases, 3 bases remained unmatched.

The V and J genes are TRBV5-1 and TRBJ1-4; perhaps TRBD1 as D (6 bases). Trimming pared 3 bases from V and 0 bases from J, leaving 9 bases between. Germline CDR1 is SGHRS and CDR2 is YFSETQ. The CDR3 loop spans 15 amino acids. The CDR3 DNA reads TGCGCCAGCAGCTCCTCAGGGGCAACTAATGAAAAACTGTTTTTT. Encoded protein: CASSSSGATNEKLFF.

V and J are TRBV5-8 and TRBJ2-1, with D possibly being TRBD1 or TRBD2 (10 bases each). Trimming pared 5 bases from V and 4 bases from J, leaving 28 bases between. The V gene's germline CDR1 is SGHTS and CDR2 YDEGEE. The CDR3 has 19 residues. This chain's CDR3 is CASRRTGGPSGSVYNEQFF. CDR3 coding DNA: TGTGCCAGCAGACGGACAGGGGGACCTAGCGGGAGTGTGTACAATGAGCAGTTCTTC.

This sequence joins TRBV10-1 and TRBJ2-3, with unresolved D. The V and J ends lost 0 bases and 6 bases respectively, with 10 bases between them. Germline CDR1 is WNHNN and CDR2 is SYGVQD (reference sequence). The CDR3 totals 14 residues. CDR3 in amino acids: CASSESLYADTQYF. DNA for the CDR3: TGCGCCAGCAGTGAGTCGTTGTACGCGGATACGCAGTATTTT.

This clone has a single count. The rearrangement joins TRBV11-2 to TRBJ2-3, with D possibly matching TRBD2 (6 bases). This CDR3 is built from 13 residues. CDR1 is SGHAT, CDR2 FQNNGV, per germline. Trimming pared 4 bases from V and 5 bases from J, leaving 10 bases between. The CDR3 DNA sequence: TGTGCCAGCAGCTCTGGAGGGCTAGATACGCAGTATTTT. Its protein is CASSSGGLDTQYF.

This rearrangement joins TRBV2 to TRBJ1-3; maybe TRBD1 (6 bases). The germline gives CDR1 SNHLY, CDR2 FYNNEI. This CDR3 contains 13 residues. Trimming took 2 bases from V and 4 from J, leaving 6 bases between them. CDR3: CASSEQGGNTIYF. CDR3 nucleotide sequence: TGTGCCAGCAGTGAACAGGGGGGAAACACCATATATTTT.

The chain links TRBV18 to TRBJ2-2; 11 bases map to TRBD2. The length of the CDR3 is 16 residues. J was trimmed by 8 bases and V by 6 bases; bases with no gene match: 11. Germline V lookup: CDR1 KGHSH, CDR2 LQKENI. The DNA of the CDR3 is TGTGCCAGCTCGCTAGCGGGAGGAACCTTACGAGGGGAGCTGTTTTTT. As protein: CASSLAGGTLRGELFF.

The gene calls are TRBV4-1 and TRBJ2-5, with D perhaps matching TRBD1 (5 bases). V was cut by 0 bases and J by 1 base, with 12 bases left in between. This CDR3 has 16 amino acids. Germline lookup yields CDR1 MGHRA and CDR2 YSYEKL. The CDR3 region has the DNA TGCGCCAGCAGCCAAGACCCGGACATTTCCCAAGAGACCCAGTACTTC. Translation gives CASSQDPDISQETQYF.

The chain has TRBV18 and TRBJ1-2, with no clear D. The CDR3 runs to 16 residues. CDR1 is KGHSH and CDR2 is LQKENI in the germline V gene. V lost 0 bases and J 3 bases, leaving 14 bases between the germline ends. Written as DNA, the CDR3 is TGTGCCAGCTCACCACCTAGTGTATCAGGCGACTATGGCTACACCTTC. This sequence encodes CASSPPSVSGDYGYTF. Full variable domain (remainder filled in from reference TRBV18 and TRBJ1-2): NAGVMQNPRHLVRRRGQEARLRCSPMKGHSHVYWYRQLPEEGLKFMVYLQKENIIDESGMPKERFSAEFPKEGPSILRIQQVVRGDSAAYFCASSPPSVSGDYGYTFGSGTRLTVV.

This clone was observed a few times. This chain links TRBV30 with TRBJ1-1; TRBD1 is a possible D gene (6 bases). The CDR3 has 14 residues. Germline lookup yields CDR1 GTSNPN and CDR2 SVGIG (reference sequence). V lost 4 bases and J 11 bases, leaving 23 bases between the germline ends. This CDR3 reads CAWKGPRGNLVAFF. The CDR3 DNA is TGTGCCTGGAAAGGCCCCAGGGGAAATTTGGTCGCTTTCTTT.

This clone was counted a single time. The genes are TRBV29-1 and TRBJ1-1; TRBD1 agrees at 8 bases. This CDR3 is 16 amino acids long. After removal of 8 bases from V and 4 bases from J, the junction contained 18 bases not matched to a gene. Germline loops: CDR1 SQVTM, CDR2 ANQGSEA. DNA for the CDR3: TGCAGCCACAGGGGGGACCTTTCTCGTCCGACCACTGAAGCTTTCTTT. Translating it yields CSHRGDLSRPTTEAFF. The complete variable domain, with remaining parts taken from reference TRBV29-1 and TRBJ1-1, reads SAVISQKPSRDICQRGTSLTIQCQVDSQVTMMFWYRQQPGQSLTLIATANQGSEATYESGFVIDKFPISRPNLTFSTLTVSNMSPEDSSIYLCSHRGDLSRPTTEAFFGQGTRLTVV.

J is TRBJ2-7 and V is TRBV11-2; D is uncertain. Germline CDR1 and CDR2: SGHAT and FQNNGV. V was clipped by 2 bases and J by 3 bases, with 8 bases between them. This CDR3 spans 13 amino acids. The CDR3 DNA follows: TGTGCCAGCAGCTTAAATCCCAACTACGAGCAGTACTTC. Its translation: CASSLNPNYEQYF.